A single sample gave rise to the 18 T cell receptor beta chains below, sequenced in a study of CD8+ T cells in alopecia areata. Reverse transcribed after extraction, RNA yielded cDNA as the sequencing template. Generated by immunoSEQ multiplex PCR, the TCRdb table keeps only in-frame clones and is missing some. The table shows some 180,000 clones, with around three fifths occurring only once. The sample was CD8+ T cells sorted from blood. Receptors originate from a human donor in good health.

With respect to this clone: One end of the junction is discordant with germline, which a read error may explain. The chain uses TRBV5-6 and TRBJ1-2; the D gene is possibly TRBD1 (5 bases). Germline V gives CDR1 SGHDT, CDR2 YYEEEE. The CDR3 is made up of 11 amino acids. In DNA, the CDR3 is TGTGCCAGCAGTTGGACGGGGGACTTGGACTTC. Translating gives CASSWTGDLDF.

This clone was counted once. The rearrangement uses TRBV27 and TRBJ1-1; D is perhaps TRBD1 (6 bases). The V gene lost 5 bases and the J gene lost 2 bases, with 15 bases spanning the gap. This CDR3 spans 15 amino acids. Germline CDR1 reads MNHEY; CDR2 reads SMNVEV (reference sequence). DNA for the CDR3: TGTGCCAGCAGTATCACCCCAGGGGTCAACACTGAAGCTTTCTTT. It codes for CASSITPGVNTEAFF.

The chain combines TRBV2 with TRBJ1-2, with a possible D match to TRBD1 (5 bases). The CDR3 length is 13 residues. The germline V and J ends were trimmed by 8 bases and 3 bases, with 13 bases remaining between them. Germline CDR1 SNHLY, CDR2 FYNNEI. Here the CDR3 reads CASGPGLDYGYTF. The DNA for the CDR3 is TGTGCCAGCGGGCCGGGACTGGACTATGGCTACACCTTC.

CDR3 in DNA: TGTGCCAGCAGCTCTGCAGGGGGGCTTACTAACTATGGCTACACCTTC. The encoded protein is CASSSAGGLTNYGYTF. The chain carries TRBV7-2 and TRBJ1-2, with 7 bases fitting TRBD1. From germline, CDR1 is SGHTA and CDR2 FQGNSA. V dropped 4 bases and J dropped 0; count of bases not matched to a gene: 8. This CDR3 has 16 amino acids.

The chain employs TRBV6-5 and TRBJ1-5; the D is unclear. Germline V gene lookup returns CDR1 MNHEY and CDR2 SVGAGI. Trimming left V 4 bases short and J 5 bases short, with 9 bases between. CDR3 size: 13 residues. This chain's CDR3 is CASSLDGYQPQHF. As DNA, the CDR3 is TGTGCCAGCAGTTTGGACGGCTATCAGCCCCAGCATTTT.

This clone showed up just once. The CDR3 spells CASRDNYEQYF. Here the CDR3 DNA reads TGTGCCAGTAGAGACAATTACGAGCAGTACTTC. The gene calls are TRBV19 and TRBJ2-7; D not resolved. Germline V gene lookup returns CDR1 LNHDA and CDR2 SQIVND (reference sequence). The CDR3 covers 11 residues. V dropped 6 bases and J dropped 4 bases, with 7 bases sitting between them.

In DNA, the CDR3 is TGTGCCAGCAGCTTAGGGGGGAGAACTTTCTTT. Translation: CASSLGGRTFF. V gene TRBV5-6 combines with J gene TRBJ1-1, with D perhaps matching TRBD1 (6 bases). CDR3 length: 11 residues. Trimming took 2 bases from V and 12 from J, leaving 11 bases between them. Germline CDR1 is SGHDT and CDR2 is YYEEEE.

The chain uses TRBV4-1 and TRBJ2-7; possibly TRBD1 or TRBD2 for D (5 bases each). The CDR3 totals 15 residues. Germline CDR1 is MGHRA and CDR2 is YSYEKL. The germline V and J ends were trimmed by 1 base and 0 bases, with 10 bases remaining between them. CDR3 nucleotides: TGCGCCAGCAGCCAAGCTGGGGGTAGCTCCTACGAGCAGTACTTC. It codes for CASSQAGGSSYEQYF.

This rearrangement joins TRBV4-1 to TRBJ2-1; D gene ambiguous. Germline CDR1 MGHRA, CDR2 YSYEKL. The CDR3 runs to 13 residues. V lost 1 base, J lost 8 bases, and 9 bases lay in between. CDR3 region: CASSQGGSYEQFF. The CDR3 region has the DNA TGCGCCAGCAGCCAAGGGGGTAGTTATGAGCAGTTCTTC.

This chain links TRBV27 with TRBJ2-7, with TRBD1 matching 8 bases. Looked up from germline, CDR1 is MNHEY and CDR2 is SMNVEV (reference sequence). The CDR3 spans 15 residues. The junction had 6 bases not matched to a gene; V was cut back by 4 bases and J by 1 base. The CDR3 protein is CASSSRTGPSYEQYF. The CDR3 nucleotides read TGTGCCAGCAGTTCACGGACAGGGCCGTCCTACGAGCAGTACTTC.

The DNA for the CDR3 is TGCGCCAGCAGCCAAGATGCCGGACAGGCATCTAACTATGGCTACACCTTC. Residues: CASSQDAGQASNYGYTF. The rearrangement joins TRBV4-1 to TRBJ1-2; 7 nucleotides line up with TRBD1. The CDR3 contains 17 residues. Trimming cost V 0 bases and J 0 bases; bases outside gene matches: 7. Germline values: CDR1 MGHRA, CDR2 YSYEKL.

CDR3 loop: CASAQGPEQYF. Here the CDR3 DNA reads TGTGCCAGCGCCCAAGGGCCCGAGCAGTACTTC. The J gene is TRBJ2-7, the V gene TRBV6-5; D unresolved. The V end lost 8 bases, the J end lost 6 bases, and 11 bases lay between the germline ends. Germline lookup yields CDR1 MNHEY and CDR2 SVGAGI. The CDR3 runs 11 residues.

J is TRBJ2-7 and V is TRBV27, with 7 bases aligning to TRBD1. The CDR3 is 14 amino acids. Germline-derived CDR1 and CDR2 are MNHEY and SMNVEV (reference sequence). V was clipped by 6 bases and J by 7 bases; unmatched bases: 12. The CDR3 DNA reads TGTGCCAGCAGCCCCGGGACAGCCCCTTGGGAGCAGTACTTC. This gives the protein CASSPGTAPWEQYF.

The chain carries TRBV16 and TRBJ1-5, with unresolved D. Germline CDR1 is KGHSY and CDR2 is FQNENV. V lost 0 bases to trimming and J lost 2 bases, with 5 bases between them. The CDR3 loop spans 14 amino acids. CDR3 nucleotides: TGTGCCAGCAGCCAATCGGAGGGCAATCAGCCCCAGCATTTT. Translation gives CASSQSEGNQPQHF.

The V and J genes are TRBV29-1 and TRBJ2-7; D is uncertain. The V and J ends lost 0 bases and 2 bases respectively, with 5 bases between them. Germline loops: CDR1 SQVTM, CDR2 ANQGSEA. This CDR3 has 12 residues. CDR3 amino acids: CSVEDPPYEQYF. The CDR3 DNA reads as TGCAGCGTTGAAGACCCCCCCTACGAGCAGTACTTC.

V gene TRBV29-1 combines with J gene TRBJ1-2; 7 bases agree with TRBD1. The junction had 10 bases not matched to a gene; V was cut back by 8 bases and J by 7 bases. The V gene's germline CDR1 is SQVTM and CDR2 ANQGSEA. CDR3 length: 12 residues. The CDR3 protein is CSLEGTEGGYTF. The DNA of the CDR3 is TGCAGCCTCGAAGGGACAGAGGGTGGCTACACCTTC.

V and J are TRBV6-5 and TRBJ1-5; D is undetermined. Trimming shortened V by 6 bases and J by 0 bases, and 6 bases separated the two germline ends. The V gene's germline CDR1 is MNHEY and CDR2 SVGAGI. This CDR3 comprises 13 residues. The CDR3 protein is CASSPSSNQPQHF. The DNA for the CDR3 is TGTGCCAGCAGCCCTAGTAGCAATCAGCCCCAGCATTTT.

This clone was detected a few times. V and J are TRBV30 and TRBJ2-2, with TRBD1 identical over 7 bases. CDR1 GTSNPN and CDR2 SVGIG come from the germline V gene (reference sequence). The CDR3 extends over 14 amino acids. V trimming: 3 bases; J trimming: 2 bases; junction bases outside the gene matches: 3. This CDR3 reads CAWRDRINTGELFF. The CDR3 DNA is TGTGCCTGGAGGGACAGGATAAACACCGGGGAGCTGTTTTTT.